This entry is about one T cell receptor (beta chain). Its antigen remains undetermined. Per-base quality was not reported, and no clone a single base away is much larger than it. Counted from cysteine to phenylalanine, this CDR3 has 14 amino acids. Solely the CDR3 DNA is kept, with 42 bases framed from the first base. V is shortened by 0 bases, J by 0 bases, and the region joining them spans 6 bases. For CDR1 and CDR2, the germline V gene lists SGHTA and FQGNSA. The immunoSEQ Assay, a bias-controlled multiplex PCR, was used to amplify TCRbeta CDR3 regions from genomic DNA. Per the original workflow: The number of nucleated cells in each sample was estimated from the amplification of reference gene primers within the assay. Sequence reads were collapsed and filtered to measure the absolute abundance of every unique TCRbeta CDR3 rearrangement. For each sample, productive Simpson clonality was calculated by taking the square root of Simpson's diversity index across productive rearrangements. In TCRdb, the immuneACCESS table is reduced to in-frame sequences with V and J assigned. These tables do not hold every clone; where another copy was compared, an unresolved V gene accounts for under half, and the others remain unexplained. That table gives V, J and clone size, and the DNA gave D and trimming. Present in this sample are about 140,000 clones, 85% to 90% of which were seen just once. Of the sample, less than 2% is held by the ten largest clones.

Whole blood was collected in K2EDTA tubes by collaborating institutions according to the institutions' own protocols. For TCRbeta analysis, collaborators shipped samples as frozen whole blood, isolated PBMCs, or DNA extracted from either of those sample types. The data stem from a study of blood T cell repertoires in COVID-19 (TCRdb year 2020). The study in broad terms: Samples covering the acute and convalescent phases of COVID-19 were provided by collaborators in the United States, Italy and Spain. The material from the prospective study consisted of cDNA or gDNA derived from T cells, B-cell-depleted T cells, or PBMCs. The repertoires were released in a freely available public database meant as a resource for research on the immune response to SARS-CoV-2. Samples were obtained from the ongoing ImmuneRACE study (first 160 participants) and from 1,000 to 1,500 subjects provided by 6 global collaborators. Deeply sampled blood TCRbeta repertoires from subjects exposed to, actively infected with, or recovered from COVID-19 were included in the dataset. Nearly every sample came with metadata listing a de-identified subject ID, COVID-19 status, age in years and sex. Where available, HLA class I and class II types were taken from metadata supplied by the sample provider and were not determined by assay-based typing. Paper-wide results and their limitations: The amount of clinical and demographic metadata varied by source and participant and was provided uncurated.

The sequence came from a woman in her sixties with acute or convalescent COVID-19. The material sequenced was peripheral blood. The sequence is built from TRBV7-2 and TRBJ2-7; no D gene call is confident. At the DNA level, the sequence is TGTGCCAGCAGCTTAGCTCCGAGCTCCTACGAGCAGTACTTC. It specifies CASSLAPSSYEQYF.